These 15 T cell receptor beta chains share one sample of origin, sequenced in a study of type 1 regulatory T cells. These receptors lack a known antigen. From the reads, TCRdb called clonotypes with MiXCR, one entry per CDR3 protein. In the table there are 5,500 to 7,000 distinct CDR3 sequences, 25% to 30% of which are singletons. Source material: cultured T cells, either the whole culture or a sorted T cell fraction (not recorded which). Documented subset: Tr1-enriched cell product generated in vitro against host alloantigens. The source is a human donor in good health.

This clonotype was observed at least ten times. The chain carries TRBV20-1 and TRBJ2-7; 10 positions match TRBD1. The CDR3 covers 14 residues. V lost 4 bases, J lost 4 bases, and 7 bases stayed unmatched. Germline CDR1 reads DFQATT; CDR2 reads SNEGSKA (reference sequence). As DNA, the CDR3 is TGCAGTGCTATACCCGGGACAGGGGTTTACGAGCAGTACTTC. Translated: CSAIPGTGVYEQYF.

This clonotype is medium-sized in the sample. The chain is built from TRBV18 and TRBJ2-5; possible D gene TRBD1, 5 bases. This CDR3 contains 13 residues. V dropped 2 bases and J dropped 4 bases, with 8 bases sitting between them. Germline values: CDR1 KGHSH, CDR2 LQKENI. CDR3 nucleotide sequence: TGTGCCAGCTCACCAGCAGGGCGAGAGACCCAGTACTTC. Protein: CASSPAGRETQYF. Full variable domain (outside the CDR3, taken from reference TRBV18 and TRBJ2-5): NAGVMQNPRHLVRRRGQEARLRCSPMKGHSHVYWYRQLPEEGLKFMVYLQKENIIDESGMPKERFSAEFPKEGPSILRIQQVVRGDSAAYFCASSPAGRETQYFGPGTRLLVL.

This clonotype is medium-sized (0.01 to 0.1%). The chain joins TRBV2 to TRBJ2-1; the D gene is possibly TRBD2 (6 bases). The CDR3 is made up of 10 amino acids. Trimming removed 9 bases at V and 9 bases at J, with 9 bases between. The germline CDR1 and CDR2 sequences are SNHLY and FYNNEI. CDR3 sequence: CASSEGEQFF. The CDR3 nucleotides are TGTGCCAGTTCGGAGGGTGAGCAGTTCTTC.

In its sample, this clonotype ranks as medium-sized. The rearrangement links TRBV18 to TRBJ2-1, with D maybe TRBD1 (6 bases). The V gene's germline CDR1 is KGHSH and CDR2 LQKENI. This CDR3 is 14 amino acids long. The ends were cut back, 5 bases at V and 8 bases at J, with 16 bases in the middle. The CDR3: CASSTSIRGDEQFF. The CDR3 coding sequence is TGTGCCAGCTCAACATCGATCAGGGGTGATGAGCAGTTCTTC.

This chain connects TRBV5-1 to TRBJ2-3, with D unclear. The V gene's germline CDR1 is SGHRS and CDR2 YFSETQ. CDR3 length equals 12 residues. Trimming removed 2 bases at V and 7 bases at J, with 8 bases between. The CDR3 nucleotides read TGCGCCAGCAGCTTAGAAGCAAATACGCAGTATTTT. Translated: CASSLEANTQYF. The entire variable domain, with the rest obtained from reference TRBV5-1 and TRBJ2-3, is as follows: KAGVTQTPRYLIKTRGQQVTLSCSPISGHRSVSWYQQTPGQGLQFLFEYFSETQRNKGNFPGRFSGRQFSNSRSEMNVSTLELGDSALYLCASSLEANTQYFGPGTRLTVL.

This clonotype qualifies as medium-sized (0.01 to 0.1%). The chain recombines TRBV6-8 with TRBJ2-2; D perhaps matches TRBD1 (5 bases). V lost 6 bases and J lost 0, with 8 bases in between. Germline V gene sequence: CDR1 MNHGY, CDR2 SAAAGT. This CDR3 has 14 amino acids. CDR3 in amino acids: CASRQGTNTGELFF. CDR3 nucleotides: TGTGCCAGCAGGCAGGGTACGAACACCGGGGAGCTGTTTTTT.

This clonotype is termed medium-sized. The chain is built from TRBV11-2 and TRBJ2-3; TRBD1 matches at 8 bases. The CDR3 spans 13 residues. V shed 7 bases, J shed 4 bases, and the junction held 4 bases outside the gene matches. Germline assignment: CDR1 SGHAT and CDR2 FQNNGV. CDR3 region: CASMTGVADTQYF. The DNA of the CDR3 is TGTGCCAGCATGACAGGGGTCGCAGATACGCAGTATTTT. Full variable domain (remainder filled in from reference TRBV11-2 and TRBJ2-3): EAGVAQSPRYKIIEKRQSVAFWCNPISGHATLYWYQQILGQGPKLLIQFQNNGVVDDSQLPKDRFSAERLKGVDSTLKIQPAKLEDSAVYLCASMTGVADTQYFGPGTRLTVL.

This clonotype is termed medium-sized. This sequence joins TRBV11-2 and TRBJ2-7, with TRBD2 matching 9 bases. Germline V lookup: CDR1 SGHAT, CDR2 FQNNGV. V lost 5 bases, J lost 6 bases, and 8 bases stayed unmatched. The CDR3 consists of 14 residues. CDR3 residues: CASSKRTSAGEQYF. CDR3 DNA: TGTGCCAGCAGCAAACGGACTAGCGCGGGCGAGCAGTACTTC.

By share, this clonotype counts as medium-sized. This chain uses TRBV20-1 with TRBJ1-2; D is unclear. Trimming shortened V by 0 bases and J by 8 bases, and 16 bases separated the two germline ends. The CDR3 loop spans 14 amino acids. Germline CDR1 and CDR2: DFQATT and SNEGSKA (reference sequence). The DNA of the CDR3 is TGCAGTGCTAGAGACCAGGTTTTGTCGCGGGGCTACACCTTC. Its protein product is CSARDQVLSRGYTF.

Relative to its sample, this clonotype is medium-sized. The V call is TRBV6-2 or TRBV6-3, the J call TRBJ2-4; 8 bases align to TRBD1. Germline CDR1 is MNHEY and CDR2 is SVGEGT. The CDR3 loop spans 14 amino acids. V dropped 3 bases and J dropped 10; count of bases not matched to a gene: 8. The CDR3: CASSYSGQGRIQYF. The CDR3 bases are TGTGCCAGCAGTTATTCAGGACAGGGAAGAATTCAGTACTTC.

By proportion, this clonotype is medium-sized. The CDR3 DNA is TGTGCCAGCAGCTTAGGGCCACCGGGACAGAGCACTGAAGCTTTCTTT. Protein sequence: CASSLGPPGQSTEAFF. The rearrangement links TRBV7-3 to TRBJ1-1; 7 bases fit TRBD1. The CDR3 loop spans 16 amino acids. Unmatched junction bases numbered 10, after V lost 2 bases and J lost 4 bases. Per the germline V gene, CDR1 is SGHTA and CDR2 is FQGTGA.

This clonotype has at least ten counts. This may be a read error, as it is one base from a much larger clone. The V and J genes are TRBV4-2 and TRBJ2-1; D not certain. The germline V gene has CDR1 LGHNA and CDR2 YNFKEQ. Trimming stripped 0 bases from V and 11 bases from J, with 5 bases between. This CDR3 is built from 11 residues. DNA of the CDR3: TGTGCCAGCAGCCAAGATAATCAGCAGTTCTTC. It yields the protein CASSQDNQQFF.

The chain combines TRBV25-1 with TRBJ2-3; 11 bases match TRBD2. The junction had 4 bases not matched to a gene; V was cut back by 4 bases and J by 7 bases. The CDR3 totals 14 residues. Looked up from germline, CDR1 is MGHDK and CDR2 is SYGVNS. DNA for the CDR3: TGTGCCAGCAGTGTAGCGGGAGGGCCAAATACGCAGTATTTT. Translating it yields CASSVAGGPNTQYF. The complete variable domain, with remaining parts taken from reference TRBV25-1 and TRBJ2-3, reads EADIYQTPRYLVIGTGKKITLECSQTMGHDKMYWYQQDPGMELHLIHYSYGVNSTEKGDLSSESTVSRIRTEHFPLTLESARPSHTSQYLCASSVAGGPNTQYFGPGTRLTVL.

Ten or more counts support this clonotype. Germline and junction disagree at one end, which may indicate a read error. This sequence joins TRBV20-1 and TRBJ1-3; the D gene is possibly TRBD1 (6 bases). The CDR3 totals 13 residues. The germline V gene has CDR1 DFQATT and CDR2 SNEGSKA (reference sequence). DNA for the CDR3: TGCAGTGCTAGGCCACAGGGAAAGGACACCGTATATTTT. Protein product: CSARPQGKDTVYF.

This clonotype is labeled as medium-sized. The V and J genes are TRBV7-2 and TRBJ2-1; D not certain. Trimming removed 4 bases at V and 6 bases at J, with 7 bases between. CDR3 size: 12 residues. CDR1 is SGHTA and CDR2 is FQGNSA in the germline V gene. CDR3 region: CASSSPGNEQFF. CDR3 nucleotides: TGTGCCAGCAGCTCTCCGGGCAATGAGCAGTTCTTC. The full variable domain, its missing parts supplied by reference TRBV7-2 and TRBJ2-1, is GAGVSQSPSNKVTEKGKDVELRCDPISGHTALYWYRQSLGQGLEFLIYFQGNSAPDKSGLPSDRFSAERTGGSVSTLTIQRTQQEDSAVYLCASSSPGNEQFFGPGTRLTVL.